The 15 T cell receptor beta chains presented below share a single source sample, sequenced in a study of blood T cell repertoires in COVID-19. Sequencing was performed with immunoSEQ multiplex PCR; in TCRdb, only in-frame clones are kept and a portion is missing. The sample yields around 5,500 clones, 86% seen once. The specimen sequenced was peripheral blood. The receptors were sampled from a human donor in a cohort sampled during active COVID-19.

V is TRBV11-2 and J is TRBJ2-3; the D is unclear. The CDR3 is 14 amino acids. The germline V gene has CDR1 SGHAT and CDR2 FQNNGV. V lost 0 bases to trimming and J lost 1 base, with 5 bases between them. This CDR3 reads CASSLDIGTDTQYF. CDR3 coding DNA: TGTGCCAGCAGCTTAGATATAGGCACAGATACGCAGTATTTT.

V and J are TRBV7-9 and TRBJ1-6, with D uncertain. Germline CDR1 is SEHNR and CDR2 is FQNEAQ (reference sequence). The CDR3 totals 13 residues. V was cut by 6 bases and J by 9 bases, with 12 bases left in between. The CDR3 sequence: CASRKTGISPLHF. DNA of the CDR3: TGTGCCAGCAGAAAGACGGGGATTTCACCCCTCCACTTT.

The V and J genes are TRBV12-3 or TRBV12-4 and TRBJ2-7; TRBD2 might be the D (6 bases). This CDR3 contains 13 residues. V was trimmed by 6 bases and J by 2 bases, leaving 11 bases between them. The CDR3 DNA sequence: TGTGCCAGCAGACAGCGGGCGACCTACGAGCAGTACTTC. Translation gives CASRQRATYEQYF.

This rearrangement joins TRBV19 to TRBJ2-3; possible D gene TRBD2, 6 bases. CDR3 length: 13 residues. Germline V gene sequence: CDR1 LNHDA, CDR2 SQIVND (reference sequence). Trimming left V 2 bases short and J 6 bases short, with 9 bases between. The CDR3 loop is CASSIRERDTQYF. The CDR3 DNA reads TGTGCCAGTAGTATACGGGAGCGGGATACGCAGTATTTT.

The chain carries TRBV12-3 or TRBV12-4 and TRBJ2-7; D not certain. Trimming pared 6 bases from V and 3 bases from J, leaving 12 bases between. There are 13 residues in the CDR3. The CDR3 region has the DNA TGTGCCAGCAGCTCCATTCAGGTCTACGAGCAGTACTTC. Translating gives CASSSIQVYEQYF.

This sequence joins TRBV6-5 and TRBJ2-4; 11 nucleotides align to TRBD2. The V and J ends lost 10 bases and 0 bases, in that order; junction bases with no gene match: 5. In germline, CDR1 is MNHEY, CDR2 SVGAGI. The length of the CDR3 is 15 residues. The DNA of the CDR3 is TGTGCCACCAAGACTAGCGGGGTAGCCAAAAACATTCAGTACTTC. Amino acid sequence: CATKTSGVAKNIQYF.

This clone has a single count. The J gene is TRBJ1-6, the V gene TRBV7-9; maybe TRBD1 (5 bases). The V gene lost 5 bases and the J gene lost 7 bases, with 12 bases spanning the gap. Per germline, CDR1 SEHNR and CDR2 FQNEAQ (reference sequence). The CDR3 length is 14 residues. The DNA for the CDR3 is TGTGCCAGCAGCCATGACAGCCTAAATTCACCCCTCCACTTT. This encodes CASSHDSLNSPLHF.

As DNA, the CDR3 is TGTGCCAGCAGCTTAGCACTGGTTTCGACCTACGAGCAGTACTTC. Translating gives CASSLALVSTYEQYF. The chain has TRBV7-8 and TRBJ2-7, with no clear D. CDR1 and CDR2 from the germline V gene are SGHVS and FQNEAQ. This CDR3 spans 15 amino acids. The V and J ends lost 0 bases and 2 bases respectively, with 11 bases between them.

DNA of the CDR3: TGTGCCAGCAAAGGACAGGGGAACACTGAAGCTTTCTTT. This sequence encodes CASKGQGNTEAFF. V usage is TRBV6-5 and J usage is TRBJ1-1, with 8 bases fitting TRBD1. The germline V gene encodes CDR1 MNHEY and CDR2 SVGAGI. The CDR3 loop spans 13 amino acids. J gave up 1 base and V 7 bases, and 2 bases lay outside the gene matches.

V is TRBV7-9 and J is TRBJ1-6; D perhaps matches TRBD1 (5 bases). V lost 5 bases, J lost 10 bases, and 24 bases lay in between. The CDR3 runs 17 residues. The germline V gene has CDR1 SEHNR and CDR2 FQNEAQ (reference sequence). Here the CDR3 reads CASSLTGAGERSSPLHF. The CDR3, as DNA: TGTGCCAGCAGCCTAACTGGGGCGGGAGAACGCTCCTCACCCCTCCACTTT.

V and J are TRBV5-1 and TRBJ2-7; D may be TRBD2 (5 bases). With 3 bases removed from V and 7 bases from J, the gap between germline ends came to 8 bases. This CDR3 has 11 residues. Germline values: CDR1 SGHRS, CDR2 YFSETQ. The CDR3 sequence: CASSWESEQYF. The CDR3 bases are TGCGCCAGCAGCTGGGAGTCAGAGCAGTACTTC.

J is TRBJ2-5 and V is TRBV12-3 or TRBV12-4; the match to TRBD1 covers 8 bases. There are 12 residues in the CDR3. After removal of 7 bases from V and 4 bases from J, the junction contained 2 bases not matched to a gene. The CDR3, as DNA: TGTGCCAGCAAAACAGGGGGAGAGACCCAGTACTTC. Its protein is CASKTGGETQYF.

The rearrangement uses TRBV5-4 and TRBJ2-7; the D gene is possibly TRBD1 (6 bases). The V end was cut by 0 bases, the J end by 2 bases, with 6 bases between. The germline gives CDR1 SGHNT, CDR2 YYREEE (reference sequence). This CDR3 contains 13 residues. The CDR3 loop is CASSLDRAYEQYF. The CDR3 DNA reads TGTGCCAGCAGCTTGGACAGGGCCTACGAGCAGTACTTC.

V and J are TRBV2 and TRBJ1-5; 7 bases map to TRBD1. Per germline, CDR1 SNHLY and CDR2 FYNNEI. Unmatched junction bases numbered 11, after V lost 6 bases and J lost 0 bases. CDR3 size: 17 residues. CDR3 sequence (DNA): TGTGCCAGCAGGCGATCAGGGACAGCGTATAGCAATCAGCCCCAGCATTTT. It translates to CASRRSGTAYSNQPQHF.

The rearrangement joins TRBV6-5 to TRBJ2-7; D is perhaps TRBD2 (6 bases). The CDR3 covers 14 residues. Germline values: CDR1 MNHEY, CDR2 SVGAGI. V was trimmed by 2 bases and J by 3 bases, leaving 11 bases between them. CDR3 in amino acids: CASSYGGGLYEQYF. The CDR3 coding sequence is TGTGCCAGCAGTTACGGGGGAGGTCTCTACGAGCAGTACTTC.